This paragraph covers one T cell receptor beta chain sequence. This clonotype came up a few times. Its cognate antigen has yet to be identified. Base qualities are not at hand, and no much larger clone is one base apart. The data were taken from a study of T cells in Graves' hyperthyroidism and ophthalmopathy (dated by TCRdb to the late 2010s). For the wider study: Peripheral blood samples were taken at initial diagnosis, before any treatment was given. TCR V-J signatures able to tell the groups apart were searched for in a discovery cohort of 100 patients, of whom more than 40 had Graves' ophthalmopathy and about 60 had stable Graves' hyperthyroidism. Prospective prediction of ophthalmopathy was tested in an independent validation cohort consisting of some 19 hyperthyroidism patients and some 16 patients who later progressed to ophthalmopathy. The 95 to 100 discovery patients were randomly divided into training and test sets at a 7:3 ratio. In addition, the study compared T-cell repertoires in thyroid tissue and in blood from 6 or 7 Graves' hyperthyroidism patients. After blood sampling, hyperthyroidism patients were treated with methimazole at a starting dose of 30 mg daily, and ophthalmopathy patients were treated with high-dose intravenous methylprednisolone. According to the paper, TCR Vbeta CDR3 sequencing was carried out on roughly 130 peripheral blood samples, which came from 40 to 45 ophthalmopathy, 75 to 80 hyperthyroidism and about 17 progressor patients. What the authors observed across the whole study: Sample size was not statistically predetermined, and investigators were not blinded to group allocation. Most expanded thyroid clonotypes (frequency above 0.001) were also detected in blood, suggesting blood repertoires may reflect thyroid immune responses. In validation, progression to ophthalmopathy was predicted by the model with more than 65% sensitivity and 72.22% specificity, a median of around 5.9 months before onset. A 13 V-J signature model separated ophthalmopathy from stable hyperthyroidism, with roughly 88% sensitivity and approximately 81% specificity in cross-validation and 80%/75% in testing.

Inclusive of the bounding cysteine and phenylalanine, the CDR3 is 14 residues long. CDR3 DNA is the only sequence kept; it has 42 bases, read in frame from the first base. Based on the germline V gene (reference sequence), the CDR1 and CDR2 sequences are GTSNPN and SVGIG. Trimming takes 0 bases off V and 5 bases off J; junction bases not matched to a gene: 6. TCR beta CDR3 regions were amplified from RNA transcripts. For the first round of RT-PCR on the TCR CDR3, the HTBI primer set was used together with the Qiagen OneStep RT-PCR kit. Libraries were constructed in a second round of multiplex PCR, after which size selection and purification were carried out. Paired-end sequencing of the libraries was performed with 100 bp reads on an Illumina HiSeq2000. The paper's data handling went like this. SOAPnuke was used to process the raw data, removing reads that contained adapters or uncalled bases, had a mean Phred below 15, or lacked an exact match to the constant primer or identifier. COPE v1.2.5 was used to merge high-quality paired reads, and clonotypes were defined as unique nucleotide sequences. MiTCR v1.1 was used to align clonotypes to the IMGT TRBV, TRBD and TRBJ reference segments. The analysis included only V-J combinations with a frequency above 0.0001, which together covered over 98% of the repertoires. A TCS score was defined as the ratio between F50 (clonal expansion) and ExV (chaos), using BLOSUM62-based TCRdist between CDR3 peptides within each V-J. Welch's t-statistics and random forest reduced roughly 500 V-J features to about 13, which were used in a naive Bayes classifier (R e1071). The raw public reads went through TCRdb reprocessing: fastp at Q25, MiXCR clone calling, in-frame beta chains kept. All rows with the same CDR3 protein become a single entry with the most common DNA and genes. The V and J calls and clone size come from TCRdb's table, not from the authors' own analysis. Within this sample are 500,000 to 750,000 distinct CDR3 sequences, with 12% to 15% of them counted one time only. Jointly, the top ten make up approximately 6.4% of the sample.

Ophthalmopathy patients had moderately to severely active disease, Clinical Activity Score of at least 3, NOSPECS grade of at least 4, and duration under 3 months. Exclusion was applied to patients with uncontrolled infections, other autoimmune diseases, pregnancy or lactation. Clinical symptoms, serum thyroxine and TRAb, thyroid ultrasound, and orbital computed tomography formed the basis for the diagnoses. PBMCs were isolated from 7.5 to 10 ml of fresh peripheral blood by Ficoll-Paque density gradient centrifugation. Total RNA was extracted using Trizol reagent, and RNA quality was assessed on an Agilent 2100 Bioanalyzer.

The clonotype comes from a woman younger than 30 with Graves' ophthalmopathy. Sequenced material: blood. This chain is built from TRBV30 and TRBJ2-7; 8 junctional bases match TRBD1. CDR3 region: CAWSVQGGTHEQYF. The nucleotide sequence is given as TGTGCCTGGAGTGTACAGGGGGGTACCCACGAGCAGTACTTC.